This T cell receptor (beta chain) was profiled in a study of T cells after yellow fever vaccination. Conversion of TCR transcripts into cDNA relied on 5'RACE template switching, which added a universal primer site and UMIs. TCRdb ran MiXCR on the 5' RACE reads and lists one entry per CDR3 protein. The table lists hundreds of thousands of distinct CDR3 sequences, roughly 17% of them singletons. This CDR3 spans 14 amino acids. Germline loops: CDR1 LNHDA, CDR2 SQIVND (reference sequence). V was cut by 5 bases and J by 1 base, with 11 bases left in between. This clonotype turned up a few times. The sample consisted of PBMCs, taken 5 days after the first yellow fever vaccination. The sequence derives from a man between 18 and 35 years old who received the YFV17D yellow fever vaccine. The rearrangement links TRBV19 to TRBJ1-2; possible D gene TRBD1, 5 bases. The CDR3 DNA follows: TGTGCCAGTAGTCTTCAGGGCCTTAACTATGGCTACACCTTC. Protein: CASSLQGLNYGYTF.